The 18 T cell receptor beta chains given below trace back to one sample, sequenced in a study of blood T cell repertoires in COVID-19. Some clones are missing from TCRdb's copy, which holds only in-frame ones; the method was immunoSEQ multiplex PCR. The sample yields 250,000 to 300,000 clones, around 92% seen once. Sequencing was carried out using PBMCs or T cells enriched from blood (not recorded which). These receptors all stem from a woman aged 55-70 years who had recovered from COVID-19.

The V call is TRBV28, the J call TRBJ2-1, with TRBD2 identical over 9 bases. The CDR3 extends over 16 amino acids. Germline CDR1 MDHEN, CDR2 SYDVKM. After removal of 2 bases from V and 4 bases from J, the junction contained 6 bases not matched to a gene. Here the CDR3 reads CASSLVWTSVYNEQFF. In DNA, the CDR3 is TGTGCCAGCAGTTTAGTTTGGACTAGCGTTTACAATGAGCAGTTCTTC. Full variable domain (rest looked up from reference TRBV28 and TRBJ2-1): DVKVTQSSRYLVKRTGEKVFLECVQDMDHENMFWYRQDPGLGLRLIYFSYDVKMKEKGDIPEGYSVSREKKERFSLILESASTNQTSMYLCASSLVWTSVYNEQFFGPGTRLTVL.

V gene TRBV2 combines with J gene TRBJ2-2; weak D call: TRBD2 (5 bases). Trimming removed 7 bases from V and 0 bases from J, with 9 bases in between. CDR3 length: 14 amino acids. Germline V gene data show CDR1 as SNHLY and CDR2 as FYNNEI. CDR3 nucleotides: TGTGCCAGCACTGAGGGAGCGAACACCGGGGAGCTGTTTTTT. It yields the protein CASTEGANTGELFF.

This chain connects TRBV7-2 to TRBJ2-7, with TRBD2 as a possible D gene (6 bases). The CDR3 length is 15 residues. CDR1 and CDR2 from the germline V gene are SGHTA and FQGNSA. V was clipped by 6 bases and J by 0 bases, with 15 bases between them. CDR3 loop: CASRISKAGSYEQYF. The CDR3 bases are TGTGCCAGCAGGATCTCGAAAGCGGGCTCCTACGAGCAGTACTTC.

The chain has TRBV12-5 and TRBJ1-1; D gene uncertain. The CDR3 extends over 14 amino acids. Germline CDR1 reads LGHNT; CDR2 reads FRNRAP. V lost 2 bases to trimming and J lost 6 bases, with 13 bases between them. Here the CDR3 DNA reads TGTGCTAGTGGTTTGTGGGGAGGTAAGGCTGAAGCTTTCTTT. Protein sequence: CASGLWGGKAEAFF.

The chain combines TRBV24-1 with TRBJ2-1; 8 nucleotides agree with TRBD1. Per germline, CDR1 KGHDR and CDR2 SFDVKD. The trim removed 8 bases at V and 8 bases at J, leaving 1 base unmatched. The CDR3 is 11 amino acids. CDR3 nucleotide sequence: TGTGCCACCACGACAGGGGATGAGCAGTTCTTC. Translation: CATTTGDEQFF.

This rearrangement joins TRBV10-1 to TRBJ2-2; perhaps TRBD2 as D (5 bases). With 5 bases removed from V and 3 bases from J, the gap between germline ends came to 7 bases. The germline CDR1 and CDR2 sequences are WNHNN and SYGVQD (reference sequence). This CDR3 is 13 amino acids long. In DNA form, the CDR3 reads TGCGCCAGCAGTAACGGGGACACCGGGGAGCTGTTTTTT. Amino acids: CASSNGDTGELFF.

The chain uses TRBV27 and TRBJ2-1; 9 bases fit TRBD2. The CDR3 length is 15 residues. CDR1 MNHEY and CDR2 SMNVEV come from the germline V gene (reference sequence). V gave up 5 bases and J gave up 6 bases; unmatched junction bases: 8. The CDR3 protein is CASSKGASGANEQFF. In nucleotides, the CDR3 is TGTGCCAGCAGTAAGGGGGCTAGCGGGGCCAATGAGCAGTTCTTC.

The chain employs TRBV11-2 and TRBJ2-7; weak D call: TRBD1 (5 bases). The CDR3 covers 14 residues. V was pared by 0 bases and J by 3 bases, with 9 bases between. Germline lookup yields CDR1 SGHAT and CDR2 FQNNGV. The CDR3 loop is CASSLEGLFYEQYF. The CDR3 DNA reads as TGTGCCAGCAGCTTAGAGGGGCTGTTCTACGAGCAGTACTTC.

The CDR3 DNA sequence: TGTGCCAGCAGTGACTCCCCGTTTGGGCTGGAGTTCTTC. Protein sequence: CASSDSPFGLEFF. This chain uses TRBV6-4 with TRBJ2-1; D uncertain. CDR1 is MRHNA, CDR2 SNTAGT, per germline. The CDR3 consists of 13 residues. Between the trimmed V and J ends, which lost 0 bases and 14 bases, there was a span of 14 bases.

The chain combines TRBV2 with TRBJ2-4; TRBD2 matches 7 bases. V shed 7 bases and J 4 bases; nucleotides not matched to a gene: 7. This CDR3 is 14 amino acids long. Looked up from germline, CDR1 is SNHLY and CDR2 is FYNNEI. CDR3 nucleotide sequence: TGTGCCAGCACTTGGGGTAGCGGGAAAAACATTCAGTACTTC. As protein: CASTWGSGKNIQYF. The full variable domain, in which reference TRBV2 and TRBJ2-4 provide the parts outside the CDR3, is EPEVTQTPSHQVTQMGQEVILRCVPISNHLYFYWYRQILGQKVEFLVSFYNNEISEKSEIFDDQFSVERPDGSNFTLKIRSTKLEDSAMYFCASTWGSGKNIQYFGAGTRLSVL.

The genes are TRBV2 and TRBJ1-2; TRBD1 matches 8 bases. The CDR3 has 14 amino acids. The germline gives CDR1 SNHLY, CDR2 FYNNEI. The trim removed 7 bases at V and 7 bases at J, leaving 11 bases unmatched. The DNA for the CDR3 is TGTGCCAGCATTGTACAGGGGGGTCTTGTTGGCTACACCTTC. This sequence encodes CASIVQGGLVGYTF. The complete variable domain, with remaining parts taken from reference TRBV2 and TRBJ1-2, reads EPEVTQTPSHQVTQMGQEVILRCVPISNHLYFYWYRQILGQKVEFLVSFYNNEISEKSEIFDDQFSVERPDGSNFTLKIRSTKLEDSAMYFCASIVQGGLVGYTFGSGTRLTVV.

V usage is TRBV5-6 and J usage is TRBJ2-3; D gene unclear. Trimming stripped 3 bases from V and 3 bases from J, with 23 bases between. CDR1 is SGHDT and CDR2 is YYEEEE in the germline V gene. The CDR3 has 18 residues. DNA of the CDR3: TGTGCCAGCAGCTCGAAGGTCCCTGTGCGGAAGGCGACAGATACGCAGTATTTT. Amino acid sequence: CASSSKVPVRKATDTQYF.

This sequence joins TRBV18 and TRBJ2-5; the match to TRBD1 covers 7 bases. V was pared by 6 bases and J by 4 bases, with 11 bases of the junction left unmatched. The germline gives CDR1 KGHSH, CDR2 LQKENI. This CDR3 contains 15 residues. The CDR3 loop is CASSPTPTGVETQYF. CDR3 nucleotide sequence: TGTGCCAGCTCCCCTACACCTACAGGGGTAGAGACCCAGTACTTC.

V gene TRBV6-4 combines with J gene TRBJ1-5, with 7 bases matching TRBD1. The CDR3 is 16 residues long. Germline trimming cut 6 bases from V and 8 bases from J; bases unmatched to any gene: 16. Germline values: CDR1 MRHNA, CDR2 SNTAGT. The CDR3 spells CASSRDSALCMEPQHF. In DNA, the CDR3 is TGTGCCAGCAGCCGGGACAGCGCTTTGTGCATGGAGCCCCAGCATTTT.

The chain is built from TRBV18 and TRBJ1-4, with TRBD1 as a possible D gene (6 bases). Per germline, CDR1 KGHSH and CDR2 LQKENI. The CDR3 extends over 20 amino acids. V lost 1 base and J lost 5, with 26 bases in between. CDR3 region: CASSPLPLGQLQYRNEKLFF. In DNA form, the CDR3 reads TGTGCCAGCTCACCACTTCCCCTCGGACAGCTCCAGTACAGGAATGAAAAACTGTTTTTT. The full variable domain, rest sourced from reference TRBV18 and TRBJ1-4, is NAGVMQNPRHLVRRRGQEARLRCSPMKGHSHVYWYRQLPEEGLKFMVYLQKENIIDESGMPKERFSAEFPKEGPSILRIQQVVRGDSAAYFCASSPLPLGQLQYRNEKLFFGSGTQLSVL.

This clone appeared many times. This chain connects TRBV5-1 to TRBJ2-2; the match to TRBD1 covers 9 bases. V was pared by 4 bases and J by 3 bases, with 4 bases of the junction left unmatched. CDR1 is SGHRS and CDR2 is YFSETQ in the germline V gene. This CDR3 is built from 15 residues. The CDR3 here is CASSDRDRDTGELFF. The CDR3 coding sequence is TGCGCCAGCAGCGACCGGGACAGGGACACCGGGGAGCTGTTTTTT.

The table lists this clone with a count of one. The rearrangement joins TRBV30 to TRBJ2-7, with D maybe TRBD2 (5 bases). CDR1 is GTSNPN, CDR2 SVGIG, per germline (reference sequence). Trimming stripped 5 bases from V and 5 bases from J, with 13 bases between. This CDR3 is built from 12 residues. CDR3 nucleotides: TGTGCCTGGGGGTGGAGGTCCCACGAGCAGTACTTC. This sequence encodes CAWGWRSHEQYF.

CDR3 region: CASSSSGGGLFGYTF. In DNA, the CDR3 is TGTGCCAGCAGTTCTTCCGGGGGGGGGTTGTTTGGCTACACCTTC. This chain links TRBV28 with TRBJ1-2; tentative D call: TRBD1 (5 bases). CDR1 MDHEN and CDR2 SYDVKM come from the germline V gene. Trimming took 4 bases from V and 7 from J, leaving 19 bases between them. The CDR3 is made up of 15 amino acids.